The clone carrying this T cell receptor beta chain has a handful of counts. The data were obtained in a study of blood T cell repertoires in COVID-19. J was trimmed by 0 bases and V by 3 bases; bases with no gene match: 5. Per germline, CDR1 MGHRA and CDR2 YSYEKL. The CDR3 runs to 19 residues. Produced via immunoSEQ multiplex PCR; TCRdb's table is partial and in-frame only. The sample gives 65,000 to 90,000 clones, 65% to 90% of which show up once; roughly 6% is in the top ten. This TCR came from a woman aged 55-70 years with acute or convalescent COVID-19. The genes are TRBV4-1 and TRBJ2-1; 16 nucleotides align to TRBD2. The specimen sequenced was peripheral blood. CDR3 in amino acids: CASSHGTSGGGLSYNEQFF. CDR3 DNA sequence: TGCGCCAGCAGCCACGGGACTAGCGGGGGGGGACTCTCCTACAATGAGCAGTTCTTC.